A single sample is the source of the 29 T cell receptor beta chains below, sequenced in a study of identical twins. TCRdb re-derived calls from the 5' RACE reads in MiXCR, one entry per CDR3 protein. The sample has a few hundred thousand distinct CDR3 sequences; roughly 10% are singletons. The material sequenced was memory T cells sorted from blood. These receptors were taken from a man aged 45-65 years in good health.

This clonotype showed up just a few times. The genes are TRBV5-1 and TRBJ1-3; no definite D call. With 4 bases removed from V and 0 bases from J, the gap between germline ends came to 14 bases. CDR1 and CDR2 from the germline V gene are SGHRS and YFSETQ. The CDR3 consists of 16 residues. The CDR3 is CASSARVGDSGNTIYF. CDR3 sequence (DNA): TGCGCCAGCAGCGCCAGAGTTGGGGACTCTGGAAACACCATATATTTT.

This clonotype turned up a few times. This chain connects TRBV20-1 to TRBJ2-1; the D is unclear. CDR1 DFQATT and CDR2 SNEGSKA come from the germline V gene (reference sequence). CDR3 length equals 15 residues. Trimming left V 3 bases short and J 1 base short, with 13 bases between. CDR3 residues: CSASRSGPSYNEQFF. CDR3 nucleotides: TGCAGTGCTAGTAGGAGTGGGCCATCCTACAATGAGCAGTTCTTC.

This clonotype was observed many times. The rearrangement joins TRBV18 to TRBJ1-5; D is undetermined. V lost 5 bases and J 2 bases, leaving 10 bases between the germline ends. Per germline, CDR1 KGHSH and CDR2 LQKENI. This CDR3 has 14 residues. CDR3 sequence (DNA): TGTGCCAGCTCAGCGGGGTTTGGCAATCAGCCCCAGCATTTT. Protein sequence: CASSAGFGNQPQHF.

V is TRBV6-1 and J is TRBJ2-6; 7 bases map to TRBD1. Trimming cost V 6 bases and J 0 bases; bases outside gene matches: 11. The germline V gene encodes CDR1 MNHNS and CDR2 SASEGT. CDR3 length equals 18 residues. For the CDR3, the DNA is TGTGCCAGCAGGCGCCTAGGGACAGCAGTCTCTGGGGCCAACGTCCTGACTTTC. Residues: CASRRLGTAVSGANVLTF.

The rearrangement uses TRBV20-1 and TRBJ2-7, with TRBD2 as a possible D gene (6 bases). The germline V gene has CDR1 DFQATT and CDR2 SNEGSKA (reference sequence). V was cut by 6 bases and J by 3 bases, with 21 bases left in between. The CDR3 is made up of 15 amino acids. The CDR3 DNA is TGCAGTGCCACCGGAGGGGACTCAAAAGGCTACGAGCAGTACTTC. Protein: CSATGGDSKGYEQYF.

This chain links TRBV24-1 with TRBJ2-5, with unresolved D. Trimming left V 4 bases short and J 5 bases short, with 13 bases between. The CDR3 contains 14 residues. CDR1 is KGHDR, CDR2 SFDVKD, per germline. CDR3: CATSESLNLETQYF. The CDR3 DNA reads as TGTGCCACCAGTGAGTCACTCAATTTGGAGACCCAGTACTTC.

This clonotype was recorded many times. This rearrangement joins TRBV5-1 to TRBJ1-2; D gene uncertain. V was shortened by 5 bases and J by 2 bases, with 16 bases between the two germline ends. Germline CDR1 and CDR2: SGHRS and YFSETQ. This CDR3 is built from 15 residues. CDR3 sequence reads: CASRAYVTANYGYTF. The CDR3 nucleotides are TGCGCCAGCAGAGCGTACGTGACGGCAAACTATGGCTACACCTTC.

This clonotype was found a few times. V usage is TRBV20-1 and J usage is TRBJ1-2, with 8 bases identical to TRBD1. The CDR3 consists of 16 residues. Trimming at V came to 0 bases and at J to 3 bases, leaving 9 bases not matched to a gene. The germline CDR1 and CDR2 sequences are DFQATT and SNEGSKA (reference sequence). The CDR3 sequence: CSAREQGASYHYGYTF. Here the CDR3 DNA reads TGCAGTGCTAGAGAGCAGGGGGCATCTTATCACTATGGCTACACCTTC.

The table lists this clonotype with a few counts. V gene TRBV5-6 combines with J gene TRBJ2-5; 8 bases line up with TRBD1. The CDR3 is 15 residues long. The germline CDR1 and CDR2 sequences are SGHDT and YYEEEE. V lost 2 bases to trimming and J lost 5 bases; unmatched junction nucleotides: 8. The CDR3 DNA follows: TGTGCCAGCAGCTTATTAGGACAGGGTAGTGAGACCCAGTACTTC. As protein: CASSLLGQGSETQYF.

This clonotype was observed a few times. The rearrangement joins TRBV2 to TRBJ2-5; the D is unclear. This CDR3 region has 12 residues. Trimming stripped 5 bases from V and 5 bases from J, with 9 bases between. CDR1 is SNHLY, CDR2 FYNNEI, per germline. CDR3 nucleotides: TGTGCCAGCAGTTCCGCTCGGGAGACCCAGTACTTC. Residues: CASSSARETQYF.

At least ten counts were recorded for this clonotype. The chain uses TRBV5-1 and TRBJ2-1; D is unclear. The germline V gene encodes CDR1 SGHRS and CDR2 YFSETQ. There are 13 residues in the CDR3. The V gene lost 4 bases and the J gene lost 7 bases, with 12 bases spanning the gap. CDR3 sequence (DNA): TGCGCCAGCAGCCTCGTCGACGGGAATGAGCAGTTCTTC. It yields the protein CASSLVDGNEQFF.

This clonotype was counted only a few times. The chain links TRBV20-1 to TRBJ1-1, with a possible D match to TRBD1 (6 bases). CDR3 length equals 13 residues. Germline CDR1 reads DFQATT; CDR2 reads SNEGSKA (reference sequence). V lost 4 bases and J lost 5, with 14 bases in between. The CDR3 sequence is CSANDRFLTEAFF. CDR3 DNA: TGCAGTGCTAATGACAGGTTTTTGACTGAAGCTTTCTTT.

This clonotype was seen many times. The V gene is TRBV6-2 or TRBV6-3, the J gene TRBJ2-7; D is unclear. The CDR3 totals 13 residues. CDR1 is MNHEY, CDR2 SVGEGT, per germline. Deletions cut 2 bases from V and 2 bases from J, with 7 bases between. For the CDR3, the DNA is TGTGCCAGCAGTTACCAACGAACCTACGAGCAGTACTTC. This gives the protein CASSYQRTYEQYF.

The rearrangement uses TRBV7-9 and TRBJ1-6; possibly TRBD1 for D (6 bases). This CDR3 has 13 amino acids. The V gene lost 5 bases and the J gene lost 8 bases, with 10 bases spanning the gap. Germline CDR1 SEHNR, CDR2 FQNEAQ (reference sequence). CDR3 DNA: TGTGCCAGCAGCAGACGACAGGATTCACCCCTCCACTTT. It translates to CASSRRQDSPLHF.

This clonotype was found many times. The J gene is TRBJ2-1, the V gene TRBV7-2; 9 positions agree with TRBD2. J gave up 7 bases and V 1 base, and 5 bases lay outside the gene matches. Germline V CDR1 and CDR2: SGHTA, FQGNSA. There are 15 residues in the CDR3. The CDR3 loop is CASSLGGLASNEQFF. The CDR3 bases are TGTGCCAGCAGCTTAGGGGGACTAGCTTCAAATGAGCAGTTCTTC.

This clonotype was recorded many times. The V and J genes are TRBV4-1 and TRBJ2-7, with a weak D call TRBD2 (5 bases). The CDR3 consists of 12 residues. V gave up 0 bases and J gave up 7 bases, with 7 bases separating them. Germline V CDR1 and CDR2: MGHRA, YSYEKL. The CDR3 spells CASSQERGEQYF. CDR3 nucleotides: TGCGCCAGCAGCCAAGAACGCGGGGAGCAGTACTTC.

This clonotype occurred many times. The rearrangement links TRBV5-1 to TRBJ2-7, with TRBD2 identical over 8 bases. Trimming cost V 0 bases and J 3 bases; bases outside gene matches: 14. The CDR3 extends over 18 amino acids. Looked up from germline, CDR1 is SGHRS and CDR2 is YFSETQ. Here the CDR3 reads CASSLAGASGLVYYEQYF. CDR3 nucleotide sequence: TGCGCCAGCAGCTTGGCCGGGGCTAGCGGGTTGGTCTACTACGAGCAGTACTTC.

This chain connects TRBV12-3 or TRBV12-4 to TRBJ2-2; D remains unclear. The ends were cut back, 3 bases at V and 6 bases at J, with 14 bases in the middle. This CDR3 spans 15 amino acids. The CDR3: CASSFRRVGAGELFF. DNA of the CDR3: TGTGCCAGCAGTTTTAGAAGGGTTGGCGCCGGGGAGCTGTTTTTT.

This clonotype was recorded many times. The rearrangement links TRBV12-3 or TRBV12-4 to TRBJ2-2, with a tentative D call TRBD2 (6 bases). The V gene lost 5 bases and the J gene lost 1 base, with 14 bases spanning the gap. This CDR3 has 16 amino acids. The CDR3 protein is CASSPARGENTGELFF. CDR3 nucleotide sequence: TGTGCCAGCAGTCCGGCGCGGGGAGAGAACACCGGGGAGCTGTTTTTT.

This clonotype was counted ten times or more. This chain's CDR3 is CASSHGTSSPDTQYF. The CDR3 coding sequence is TGTGCCAGCAGTCACGGGACTAGCAGCCCAGATACGCAGTATTTT. This sequence joins TRBV12-3 or TRBV12-4 and TRBJ2-3, with TRBD2 matching 9 bases. The CDR3 consists of 15 residues. Germline trimming cut 5 bases from V and 4 bases from J; bases unmatched to any gene: 7.

The rearrangement uses TRBV7-9 and TRBJ2-3; 8 bases fit TRBD2. The CDR3 spans 16 residues. Germline V gene data show CDR1 as SEHNR and CDR2 as FQNEAQ (reference sequence). V lost 5 bases and J lost 1; bases outside the gene matches: 8. DNA for the CDR3: TGTGCCAGCAGCCCAGGAGCGGGAGCGGGCACAGATACGCAGTATTTT. Residues: CASSPGAGAGTDTQYF. The variable domain in full, with the rest retrieved from reference TRBV7-9 and TRBJ2-3, is DTGVSQNPRHKITKRGQNVTFRCDPISEHNRLYWYRQTLGQGPEFLTYFQNEAQLEKSRLLSDRFSAERPKGSFSTLEIQRTEQGDSAMYLCASSPGAGAGTDTQYFGPGTRLTVL.

The V and J genes are TRBV5-6 and TRBJ1-5; 8 bases align to TRBD1. V was pared by 0 bases and J by 6 bases, with 5 bases of the junction left unmatched. The length of the CDR3 is 15 residues. Germline V CDR1 and CDR2: SGHDT, YYEEEE. The CDR3 here is CASSLGQGASQPQHF. The CDR3 DNA reads as TGTGCCAGCAGCTTGGGGCAGGGGGCCTCTCAGCCCCAGCATTTT.

This clonotype was seen a handful of times. The rearrangement joins TRBV18 to TRBJ1-2; TRBD1 is a possible D gene (6 bases). Between the trimmed V and J ends, which lost 0 bases and 4 bases, there was a span of 12 bases. In germline, CDR1 is KGHSH, CDR2 LQKENI. This CDR3 comprises 15 residues. CDR3 DNA: TGTGCCAGCTCACCACCGGGACACGACCTCTATGGCTACACCTTC. This translates into CASSPPGHDLYGYTF.

J is TRBJ1-1 and V is TRBV4-3, with a tentative D call TRBD1 (5 bases). Germline V CDR1 and CDR2: LGHNA, YSLEER. Trimming pared 0 bases from V and 5 bases from J, leaving 13 bases between. The CDR3 sequence is 15 residues long. The CDR3: CASSQDNWGGTEAFF. CDR3 coding DNA: TGCGCCAGCAGCCAAGATAACTGGGGGGGGACTGAAGCTTTCTTT.

The chain recombines TRBV9 with TRBJ2-1; 12 bases are shared with TRBD2. Per the germline V gene, CDR1 is SGDLS and CDR2 is YYNGEE. The CDR3 length is 17 residues. Trimming at V came to 0 bases and at J to 6 bases, leaving 7 bases not matched to a gene. The CDR3 spells CASSVATSGRRGNEQFF. As DNA, the CDR3 is TGTGCCAGCAGCGTAGCGACTAGCGGGAGACGGGGCAATGAGCAGTTCTTC.

V is TRBV20-1 and J is TRBJ2-7; no reliable D call. The CDR3 is 13 residues long. The germline V gene has CDR1 DFQATT and CDR2 SNEGSKA (reference sequence). V was cut by 5 bases and J by 0 bases, with 11 bases left in between. CDR3 in amino acids: CSASKHSSYEQYF. DNA for the CDR3: TGCAGTGCTTCTAAGCACAGCTCCTACGAGCAGTACTTC.

There are a few counts of this clonotype. The chain couples TRBV28 to TRBJ1-5, with D unclear. The CDR3 covers 12 residues. V was cut by 11 bases and J by 6 bases, with 14 bases left in between. Germline V gene sequence: CDR1 MDHEN, CDR2 SYDVKM. For the CDR3, the DNA is TGTGCCGCCCAAGGGAGAGGTCAGCCCCAGCATTTT. Protein product: CAAQGRGQPQHF.

This clonotype was detected a few times. The CDR3 spells CASSLRWEGTEAFF. CDR3 sequence (DNA): TGTGCCAGCAGCCTCAGGTGGGAGGGCACTGAAGCTTTCTTT. The chain carries TRBV7-2 and TRBJ1-1; unclear D gene. Germline CDR1 SGHTA, CDR2 FQGNSA. The CDR3 runs to 14 residues. V gave up 5 bases and J gave up 4 bases, with 14 bases separating them.

This clonotype has ten or more counts. The rearrangement uses TRBV6-5 and TRBJ1-5, with D unresolved. This CDR3 is built from 14 residues. Germline V CDR1 and CDR2: MNHEY, SVGAGI. The ends were cut back, 5 bases at V and 4 bases at J, with 12 bases in the middle. The CDR3 protein is CASSPSIKNQPQHF. The CDR3 DNA sequence: TGTGCCAGCAGTCCCTCGATAAAAAATCAGCCCCAGCATTTT.